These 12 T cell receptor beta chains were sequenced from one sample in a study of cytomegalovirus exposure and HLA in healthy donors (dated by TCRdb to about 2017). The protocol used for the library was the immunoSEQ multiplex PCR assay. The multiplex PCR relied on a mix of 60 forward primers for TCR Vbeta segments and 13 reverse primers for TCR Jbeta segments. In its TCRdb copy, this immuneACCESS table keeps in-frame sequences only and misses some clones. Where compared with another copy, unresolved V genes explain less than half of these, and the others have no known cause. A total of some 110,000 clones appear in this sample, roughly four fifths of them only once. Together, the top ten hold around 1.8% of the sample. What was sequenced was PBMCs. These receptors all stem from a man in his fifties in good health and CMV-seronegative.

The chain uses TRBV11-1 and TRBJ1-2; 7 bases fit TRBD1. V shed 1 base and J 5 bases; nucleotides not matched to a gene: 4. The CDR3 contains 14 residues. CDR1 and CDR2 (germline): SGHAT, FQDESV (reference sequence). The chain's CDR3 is CASSLGGQEYGYTF. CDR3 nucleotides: TGTGCCAGCAGCTTAGGAGGACAGGAGTATGGCTACACCTTC. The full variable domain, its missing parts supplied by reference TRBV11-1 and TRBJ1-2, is EAEVAQSPRYKITEKSQAVAFWCDPISGHATLYWYRQILGQGPELLVQFQDESVVDDSQLPKDRFSAERLKGVDSTLKIQPAELGDSAMYLCASSLGGQEYGYTFGSGTRLTVV.

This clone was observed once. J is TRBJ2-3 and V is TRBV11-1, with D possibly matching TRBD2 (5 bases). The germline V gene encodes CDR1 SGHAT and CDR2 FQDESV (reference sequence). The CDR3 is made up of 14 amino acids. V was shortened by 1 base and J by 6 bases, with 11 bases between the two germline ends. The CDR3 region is CASSLGASSDTQYF. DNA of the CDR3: TGTGCCAGCAGCTTAGGCGCTAGCAGTGATACGCAGTATTTT.

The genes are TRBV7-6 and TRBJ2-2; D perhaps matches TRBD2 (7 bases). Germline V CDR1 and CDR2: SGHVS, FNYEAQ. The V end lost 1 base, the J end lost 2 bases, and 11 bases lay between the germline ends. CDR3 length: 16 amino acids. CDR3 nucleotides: TGTGCCAGCAGCTTAGGCGGGGGCCGAAACACCGGGGAGCTGTTTTTT. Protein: CASSLGGGRNTGELFF.

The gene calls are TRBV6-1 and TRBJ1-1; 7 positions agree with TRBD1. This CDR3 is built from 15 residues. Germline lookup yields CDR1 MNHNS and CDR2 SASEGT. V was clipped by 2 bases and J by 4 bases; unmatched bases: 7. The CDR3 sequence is CASSETGVEGTEAFF. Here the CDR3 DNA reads TGTGCCAGCAGTGAAACAGGGGTGGAGGGCACTGAAGCTTTCTTT.

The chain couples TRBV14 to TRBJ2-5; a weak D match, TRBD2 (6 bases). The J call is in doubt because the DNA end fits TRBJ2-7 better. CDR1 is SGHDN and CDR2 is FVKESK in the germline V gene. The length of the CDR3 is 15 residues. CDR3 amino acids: CASSQGRRDSYEQYF. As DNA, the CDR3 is TGTGCCAGCAGCCAAGGGAGGAGGGACTCCTACGAGCAGTACTTC.

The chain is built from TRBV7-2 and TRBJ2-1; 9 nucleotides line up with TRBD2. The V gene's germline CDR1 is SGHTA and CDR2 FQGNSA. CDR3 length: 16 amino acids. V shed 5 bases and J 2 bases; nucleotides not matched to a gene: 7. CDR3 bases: TGTGCCAGCAGCAAAAGGGGCGGGGGGGCCTACAATGAGCAGTTCTTC. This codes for CASSKRGGGAYNEQFF.

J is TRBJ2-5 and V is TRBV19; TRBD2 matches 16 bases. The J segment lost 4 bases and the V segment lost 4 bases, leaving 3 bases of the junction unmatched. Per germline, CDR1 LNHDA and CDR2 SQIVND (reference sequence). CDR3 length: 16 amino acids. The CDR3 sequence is CASSTGLAGGPETQYF. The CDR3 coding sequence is TGTGCCAGTAGTACGGGACTAGCGGGGGGGCCAGAGACCCAGTACTTC.

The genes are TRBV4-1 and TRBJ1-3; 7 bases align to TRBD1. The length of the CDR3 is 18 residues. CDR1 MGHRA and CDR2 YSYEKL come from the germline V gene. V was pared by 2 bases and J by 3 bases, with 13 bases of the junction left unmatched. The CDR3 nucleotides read TGCGCCAGCAGCCAACGCGAAGCTACAGGGGTCGATGGAAACACCATATATTTT. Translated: CASSQREATGVDGNTIYF.

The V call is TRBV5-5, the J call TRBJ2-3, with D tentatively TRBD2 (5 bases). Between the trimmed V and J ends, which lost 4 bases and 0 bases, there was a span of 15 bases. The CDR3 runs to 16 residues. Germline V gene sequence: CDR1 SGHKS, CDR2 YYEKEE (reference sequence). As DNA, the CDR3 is TGTGCCAGCAGCACTTACCCGGGATCTAGCACAGATACGCAGTATTTT. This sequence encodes CASSTYPGSSTDTQYF.

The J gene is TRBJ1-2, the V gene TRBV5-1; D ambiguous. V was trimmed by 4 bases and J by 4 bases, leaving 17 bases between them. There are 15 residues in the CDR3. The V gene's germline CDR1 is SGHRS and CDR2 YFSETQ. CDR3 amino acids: CASSPDGMAGYGYTF. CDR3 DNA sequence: TGCGCCAGCAGCCCCGATGGAATGGCAGGCTATGGCTACACCTTC.

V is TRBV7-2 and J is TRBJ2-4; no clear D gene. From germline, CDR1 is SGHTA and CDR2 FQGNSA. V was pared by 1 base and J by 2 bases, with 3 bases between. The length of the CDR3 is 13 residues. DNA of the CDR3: TGTGCCAGCAGCTTAGGGCCCAAAAACATTCAGTACTTC. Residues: CASSLGPKNIQYF.

CDR3 DNA sequence: TGCGCCAGCAGCCAAGAGACTGTCAGCTACAATGAGCAGTTCTTC. This codes for CASSQETVSYNEQFF. The chain links TRBV4-1 to TRBJ2-1, with D hard to call. CDR3 length: 15 residues. V dropped 0 bases and J dropped 3 bases, with 9 bases sitting between them. CDR1 and CDR2 from the germline V gene are MGHRA and YSYEKL.